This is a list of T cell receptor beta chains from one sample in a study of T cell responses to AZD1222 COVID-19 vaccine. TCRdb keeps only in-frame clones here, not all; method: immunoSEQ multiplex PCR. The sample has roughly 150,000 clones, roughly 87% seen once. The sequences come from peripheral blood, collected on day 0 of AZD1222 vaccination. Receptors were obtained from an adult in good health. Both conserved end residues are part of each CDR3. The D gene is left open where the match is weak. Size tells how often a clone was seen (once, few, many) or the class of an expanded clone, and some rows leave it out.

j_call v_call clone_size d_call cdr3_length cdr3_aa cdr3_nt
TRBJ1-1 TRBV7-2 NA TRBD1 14 CASSLTSGGPEAFF TGTGCCAGCAGCCTTACCTCAGGGGGCCCTGAAGCTTTCTTT
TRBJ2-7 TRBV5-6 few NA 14 CASSLGGDTYEQYF TGTGCCAGCAGCTTAGGCGGCGATACCTACGAGCAGTACTTC
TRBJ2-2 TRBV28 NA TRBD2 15 CASALAGVGTGELFF TGTGCCAGCGCTTTAGCGGGAGTGGGCACCGGGGAGCTGTTTTTT
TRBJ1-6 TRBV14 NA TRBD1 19 CASSQGQGQISSYNSPLHF TGTGCCAGCAGCCAAGGACAGGGTCAGATTAGCTCCTATAATTCACCCCTCCACTTT
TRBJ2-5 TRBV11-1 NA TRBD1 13 CASSKGQVETQYF TGTGCCAGCAGCAAGGGACAGGTGGAGACCCAGTACTTC
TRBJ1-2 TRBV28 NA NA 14 CASSLGVSNYGYTF TGTGCCAGCAGTTTAGGGGTTTCTAACTATGGCTACACCTTC
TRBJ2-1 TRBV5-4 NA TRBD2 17 CASRPGTSRLAYNEQFF TGTGCCAGCAGACCCGGGACTAGCCGCCTGGCCTACAATGAGCAGTTCTTC
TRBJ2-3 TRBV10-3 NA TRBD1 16 CAISRTGTGITDTQYF TGTGCCATCAGTCGAACCGGGACAGGGATCACAGATACGCAGTATTTT
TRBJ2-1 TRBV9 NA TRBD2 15 CASSVVTSGTNEQFF TGTGCCAGCAGCGTAGTAACTAGCGGGACCAATGAGCAGTTCTTC
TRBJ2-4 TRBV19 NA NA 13 CASSTLPEGAKDF TGTGCCAGTAGTACCCTCCCCGAGGGAGCTAAGGACTTC